One sample yielded the 9 T cell receptor beta chains listed below, sequenced in a study of cytomegalovirus exposure and HLA in healthy donors. Primers for the PCR totalled 60 Vbeta and 13 Jbeta. The assay was immunoSEQ multiplex PCR, and TCRdb's table has in-frame clones only and misses some. The sample yields tens of thousands of clones, of which the top ten take up around 12%. The material sequenced was PBMCs. These receptors came from a man aged 18 to 35 in good health and CMV-seropositive.

The CDR3 sequence is CASTSQGLAASDTQYF. In DNA form, the CDR3 reads TGTGCCAGCACCTCTCAAGGACTAGCGGCATCAGATACGCAGTATTTT. The rearrangement uses TRBV11-3 and TRBJ2-3, with TRBD2 identical over 10 bases. The CDR3 runs 16 residues. J gave up 4 bases and V 7 bases, and 11 bases lay outside the gene matches. CDR1 and CDR2 from the germline V gene are SGHNT and YENEEA. Full variable domain (remainder filled in from reference TRBV11-3 and TRBJ2-3): EAGVVQSPRYKIIEKKQPVAFWCNPISGHNTLYWYLQNLGQGPELLIRYENEEAVDDSQLPKDRFSAERLKGVDSTLKIQPAELGDSAVYLCASTSQGLAASDTQYFGPGTRLTVL.

V is TRBV11-1 and J is TRBJ2-1; 9 nucleotides line up with TRBD2. Trimming took 0 bases from V and 8 from J; bases not matched to a gene: 11. Germline V CDR1 and CDR2: SGHAT, FQDESV (reference sequence). The CDR3 extends over 17 amino acids. CDR3 nucleotide sequence: TGTGCCAGCAGCTTAGCTAAACTAGCGGGTCCGAGGGATGAGCAGTTCTTC. This gives the protein CASSLAKLAGPRDEQFF.

The chain links TRBV28 to TRBJ2-7; 7 bases match TRBD1. V trimming: 4 bases; J trimming: 3 bases; junction bases outside the gene matches: 3. Germline V gives CDR1 MDHEN, CDR2 SYDVKM. The CDR3 is 13 amino acids. The CDR3, as DNA: TGTGCCAGCAGTTGGGACAGCCTCTACGAGCAGTACTTC. Encoded protein: CASSWDSLYEQYF.

V and J are TRBV27 and TRBJ2-2, with 8 bases aligning to TRBD2. Trimming at V came to 6 bases and at J to 0 bases, leaving 3 bases not matched to a gene. The CDR3 sequence is 15 residues long. CDR1 is MNHEY, CDR2 SMNVEV, per germline (reference sequence). The CDR3 spells CASSQTSANTGELFF. DNA for the CDR3: TGTGCCAGCAGCCAGACTAGCGCGAACACCGGGGAGCTGTTTTTT.

Regarding this clone: One junction end does not reproduce the germline sequence, and a read error may be involved. The chain is built from TRBV6-1 and TRBJ2-5, with 9 bases matching TRBD1. The CDR3 runs 14 residues. Germline values: CDR1 MNHNS, CDR2 SASEGT. The CDR3 sequence is CACSERTGAETQYF. The CDR3 coding sequence is TGTGCCTGCAGTGAAAGGACAGGGGCAGAGACCCAGTACTTC.

The chain joins TRBV23-1 to TRBJ1-1; 10 nucleotides align to TRBD1. TRBV23-1 carries the ORF label, with uncertain function. The CDR3 spans 14 residues. V shed 4 bases and J 4 bases; nucleotides not matched to a gene: 3. In nucleotides, the CDR3 is TGCGCCAGCAGTCGACAGGGGGCTAGCACTGAAGCTTTCTTT. It translates to CASSRQGASTEAFF.

V usage is TRBV30 and J usage is TRBJ2-7; 7 nucleotides agree with TRBD2. Germline V gene data show CDR1 as GTSNPN and CDR2 as SVGIG (reference sequence). With 1 base clipped from V and 4 bases from J, the junction kept 7 bases outside the gene matches. The CDR3 contains 14 residues. CDR3 residues: CAWSAPGREYEQYF. The CDR3 DNA is TGTGCCTGGAGTGCCCCGGGGCGGGAGTACGAGCAGTACTTC.

The chain links TRBV29-1 to TRBJ2-1; D unclear. Germline assignment: CDR1 SQVTM and CDR2 ANQGSEA. This CDR3 is 12 amino acids long. Between the trimmed V and J ends, which lost 7 bases and 4 bases, there was a span of 11 bases. The CDR3 DNA sequence: TGCAGCGGTTACCTACTATACAATGAGCAGTTCTTC. This codes for CSGYLLYNEQFF.

The rearrangement joins TRBV5-1 to TRBJ1-1; D is unresolved. From germline, CDR1 is SGHRS and CDR2 YFSETQ. The CDR3 consists of 17 residues. Trimming cost V 3 bases and J 5 bases, with 23 bases left between them. The CDR3 here is CASSSVMGGKGLTEAFF. In DNA form, the CDR3 reads TGCGCCAGCAGCTCGGTTATGGGCGGGAAAGGTCTTACTGAAGCTTTCTTT.